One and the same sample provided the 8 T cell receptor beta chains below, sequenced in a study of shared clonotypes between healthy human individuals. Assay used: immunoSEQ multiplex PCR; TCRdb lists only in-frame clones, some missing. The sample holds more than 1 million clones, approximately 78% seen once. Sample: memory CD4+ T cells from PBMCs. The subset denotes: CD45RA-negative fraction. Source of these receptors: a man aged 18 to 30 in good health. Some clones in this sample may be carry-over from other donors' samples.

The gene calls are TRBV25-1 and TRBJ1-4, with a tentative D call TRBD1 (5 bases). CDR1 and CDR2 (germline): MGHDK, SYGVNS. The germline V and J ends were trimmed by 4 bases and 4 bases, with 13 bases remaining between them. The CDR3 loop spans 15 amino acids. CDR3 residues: CASSASGLFNEKLFF. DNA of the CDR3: TGTGCCAGCAGTGCGTCGGGACTCTTTAATGAAAAACTGTTTTTT. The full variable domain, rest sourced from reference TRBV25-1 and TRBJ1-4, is EADIYQTPRYLVIGTGKKITLECSQTMGHDKMYWYQQDPGMELHLIHYSYGVNSTEKGDLSSESTVSRIRTEHFPLTLESARPSHTSQYLCASSASGLFNEKLFFGSGTQLSVL.

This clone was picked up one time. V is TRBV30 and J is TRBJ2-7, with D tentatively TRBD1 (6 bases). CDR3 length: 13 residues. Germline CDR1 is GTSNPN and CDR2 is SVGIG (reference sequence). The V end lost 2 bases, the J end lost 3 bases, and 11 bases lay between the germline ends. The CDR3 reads CAWSRGQLYEQYF. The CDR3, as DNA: TGTGCCTGGAGTAGAGGACAGCTCTACGAGCAGTACTTC.

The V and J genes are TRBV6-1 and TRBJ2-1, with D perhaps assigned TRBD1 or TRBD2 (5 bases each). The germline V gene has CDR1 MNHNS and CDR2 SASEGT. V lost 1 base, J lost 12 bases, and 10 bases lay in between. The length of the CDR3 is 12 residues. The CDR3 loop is CASSEGGSGQFF. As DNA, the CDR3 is TGTGCCAGCAGTGAAGGGGGGAGTGGGCAGTTCTTC.

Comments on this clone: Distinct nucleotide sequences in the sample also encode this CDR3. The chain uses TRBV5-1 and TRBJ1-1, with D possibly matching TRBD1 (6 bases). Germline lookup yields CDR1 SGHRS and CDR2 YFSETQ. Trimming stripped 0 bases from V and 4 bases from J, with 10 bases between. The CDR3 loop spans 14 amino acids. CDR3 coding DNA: TGCGCCAGCAGCTTGGCAGGGGATGGCACTGAAGCTTTCTTT. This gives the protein CASSLAGDGTEAFF. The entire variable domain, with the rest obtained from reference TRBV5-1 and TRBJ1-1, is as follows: KAGVTQTPRYLIKTRGQQVTLSCSPISGHRSVSWYQQTPGQGLQFLFEYFSETQRNKGNFPGRFSGRQFSNSRSEMNVSTLELGDSALYLCASSLAGDGTEAFFGQGTRLTVV.

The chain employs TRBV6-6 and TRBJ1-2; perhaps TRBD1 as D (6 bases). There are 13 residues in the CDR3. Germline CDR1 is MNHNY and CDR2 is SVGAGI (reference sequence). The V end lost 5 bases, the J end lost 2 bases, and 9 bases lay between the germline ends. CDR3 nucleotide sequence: TGTGCCAGCAGTCCACAGGGAAACTATGGCTACACCTTC. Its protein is CASSPQGNYGYTF.

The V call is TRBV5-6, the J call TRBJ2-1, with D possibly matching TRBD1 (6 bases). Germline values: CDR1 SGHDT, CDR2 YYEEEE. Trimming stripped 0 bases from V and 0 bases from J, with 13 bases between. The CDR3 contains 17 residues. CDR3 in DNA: TGTGCCAGCAGCTTGGAGACAGGTAGCGTCTCCTACAATGAGCAGTTCTTC. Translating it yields CASSLETGSVSYNEQFF.

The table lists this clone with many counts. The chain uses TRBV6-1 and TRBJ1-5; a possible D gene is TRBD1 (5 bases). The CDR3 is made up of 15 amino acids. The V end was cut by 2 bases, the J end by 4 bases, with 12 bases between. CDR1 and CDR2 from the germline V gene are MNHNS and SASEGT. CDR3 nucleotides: TGTGCCAGCAGTGAATATGCAACAGGTAATCAGCCCCAGCATTTT. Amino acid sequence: CASSEYATGNQPQHF.

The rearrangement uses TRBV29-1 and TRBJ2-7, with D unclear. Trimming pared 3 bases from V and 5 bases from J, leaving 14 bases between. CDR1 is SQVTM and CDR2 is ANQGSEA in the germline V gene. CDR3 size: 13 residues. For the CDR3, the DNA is TGCAGCGTTGATGCTGGGCAAAGGGACGAGCAGTACTTC. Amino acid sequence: CSVDAGQRDEQYF.